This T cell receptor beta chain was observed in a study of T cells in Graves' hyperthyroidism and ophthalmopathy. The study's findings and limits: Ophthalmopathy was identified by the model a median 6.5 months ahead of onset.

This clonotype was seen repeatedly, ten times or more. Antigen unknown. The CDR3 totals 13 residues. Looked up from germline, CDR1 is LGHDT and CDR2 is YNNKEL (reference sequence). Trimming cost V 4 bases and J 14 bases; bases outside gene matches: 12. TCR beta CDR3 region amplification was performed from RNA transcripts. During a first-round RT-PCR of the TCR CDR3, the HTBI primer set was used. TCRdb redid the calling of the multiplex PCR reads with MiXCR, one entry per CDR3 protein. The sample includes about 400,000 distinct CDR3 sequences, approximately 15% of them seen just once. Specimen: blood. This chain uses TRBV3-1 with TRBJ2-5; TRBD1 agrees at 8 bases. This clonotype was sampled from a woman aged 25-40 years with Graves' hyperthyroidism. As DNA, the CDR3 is TGTGCCAGCAGCCGCATTGGTTCGACAGGGGCCTACTTC. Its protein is CASSRIGSTGAYF.